This is a list of T cell receptor beta chains from one sample in a study of Ad26.COV2.S vaccination and SARS-CoV-2 variants. Produced via immunoSEQ multiplex PCR; TCRdb's table is partial and in-frame only. The data show 360,000 or so clones, about nine tenths seen once. Sequencing used peripheral blood, obtained in a trial of Ad26.COV2.S vaccine versus placebo. These receptors were collected from a person between 18 and 60 years old who received the Ad26.COV2.S COVID-19 vaccine or a placebo. Both conserved end residues are part of each CDR3. Fields, in order: V gene, D gene, J gene, clone size, CDR3 protein, CDR3 DNA. The D gene is left open where the match is weak. Some rows have no size entry. The others give once, few or many, or a class for an expanded clone.

>TRBV18|.|TRBJ1-5|.
CASSPSSRSNQPQHF
TGTGCCAGCTCACCATCGAGCAGGAGCAATCAGCCCCAGCATTTT
>TRBV7-9|TRBD2|TRBJ2-3|.
CASSLLGGETDTQYF
TGTGCCAGCAGCTTACTTGGGGGGGAAACAGATACGCAGTATTTT
>TRBV24-1|.|TRBJ2-2|.
CATSPGTHGELFF
TGTGCCACCAGCCCCGGGACACACGGGGAGCTGTTTTTT
>TRBV29-1|.|TRBJ2-2|once
CSAIQGTHGELFF
TGCAGCGCAATACAGGGAACGCACGGGGAGCTGTTTTTT
>TRBV30|.|TRBJ1-3|.
CAWTPGGSGNTIYF
TGTGCCTGGACCCCCGGGGGTTCTGGAAACACCATATATTTT
>TRBV18|.|TRBJ1-2|.
CASSPRDPPGAGGYTF
TGTGCCAGCTCACCACGTGATCCTCCAGGGGCGGGTGGCTACACCTTC
>TRBV5-6|.|TRBJ1-4|.
CASSLVQGMGEKLFF
TGTGCCAGCAGCTTGGTCCAGGGGATGGGTGAAAAACTGTTTTTT
>TRBV3-1/TRBV3-2|TRBD1|TRBJ1-1|.
CASSQQGVGTEAFF
TGTGCCAGCAGCCAACAGGGGGTGGGGACTGAAGCTTTCTTT
>TRBV4-1|TRBD1|TRBJ2-7|.
CASSYPGQTYEQYF
TGCGCCAGCAGCTACCCGGGACAGACCTACGAGCAGTACTTC
>TRBV19|.|TRBJ1-1|.
CASSLANTEAFF
TGTGCCAGTAGTCTTGCCAACACTGAAGCTTTCTTT
>TRBV7-2|.|TRBJ2-7|.
CASSLVGGRGNSYEQYF
TGTGCCAGCAGCTTAGTGGGTGGCAGAGGGAACTCCTACGAGCAGTACTTC
>TRBV27|.|TRBJ1-1|.
CASSLGGGGTEAFF
TGTGCCAGCAGTTTGGGAGGCGGGGGAACTGAAGCTTTCTTT
>TRBV5-4|TRBD1|TRBJ2-1|.
CASSRTQGASNEQFF
TGTGCCAGCAGTAGAACCCAGGGGGCTAGCAATGAGCAGTTCTTC
>TRBV30|.|TRBJ2-3|.
CAWGRDSGTVADTQYF
TGTGCCTGGGGGAGGGACAGCGGAACCGTCGCAGATACGCAGTATTTT
>TRBV7-3|.|TRBJ1-1|.
CASSLIGQGLNTEAFF
TGTGCCAGCAGCTTAATCGGTCAGGGACTGAACACTGAAGCTTTCTTT
>TRBV6-2/TRBV6-3|TRBD1|TRBJ1-1|.
CASSSPGQGMAFF
TGTGCCAGCAGTTCCCCAGGACAGGGTATGGCTTTCTTT
>TRBV7-2|TRBD1|TRBJ2-7|.
CASSLGTDTYEQYF
TGTGCCAGCAGCTTGGGGACAGATACCTACGAGCAGTACTTC
>TRBV7-9|.|TRBJ2-3|.
CASSPPRGWGDTQYF
TGTGCCAGCAGCCCGCCCAGGGGTTGGGGGGATACGCAGTATTTT
>TRBV7-3|.|TRBJ2-2|.
CASRRLSSAGELFF
TGTGCCAGCAGACGACTTAGCAGCGCCGGGGAGCTGTTTTTT
>TRBV3-1/TRBV3-2|.|TRBJ1-1|.
CASSQDRRIWSTEAFF
TGTGCCAGCAGCCAAGATCGACGGATATGGAGCACTGAAGCTTTCTTT
>TRBV5-1|TRBD1|TRBJ1-2|.
CASSRDRDLSDYGYTF
TGCGCCAGCAGCCGGGACAGGGATCTTTCGGACTATGGCTACACCTTC
>TRBV19|.|TRBJ1-6|.
CASSVGTLDNSPLHF
TGTGCCAGTAGTGTCGGGACACTCGATAATTCACCCCTCCACTTT
>TRBV7-3|.|TRBJ2-7|.
CASSLTPGNEQYF
TGTGCCAGCAGCTTAACCCCGGGGAACGAGCAGTACTTC
>TRBV30|.|TRBJ1-1|.
CAWSVLRGGKAEAFF
TGTGCCTGGAGTGTACTTCGGGGGGGGAAGGCTGAAGCTTTCTTT
>TRBV5-6|TRBD1|TRBJ2-3|.
CASSATDRGSQYF
TGTGCCAGCAGCGCCACCGACAGGGGAAGCCAGTATTTT
>TRBV12-3/TRBV12-4|.|TRBJ2-7|.
CASTLGGEQYF
TGTGCCAGCACCCTTGGGGGTGAGCAGTACTTC
>TRBV4-1|.|TRBJ1-6|.
CASSQDTLRSGAQGMLGSPLHF
TGCGCCAGCAGCCAAGATACCCTTAGGAGTGGGGCGCAGGGTATGTTGGGTTCACCCCTCCACTTT
>TRBV19|.|TRBJ1-1|.
CASIDTGRMNTEAFF
TGTGCCAGTATCGACACAGGGAGGATGAACACTGAAGCTTTCTTT
>TRBV6-5|.|TRBJ2-7|.
CASSSGGYEQYF
TGTGCCAGCAGTTCTGGGGGGTACGAGCAGTACTTC
>TRBV7-7|.|TRBJ1-1|once
CASSLEVNTEAFF
TGTGCTAGCAGCTTAGAAGTGAACACTGAAGCTTTCTTT
>TRBV6-5|.|TRBJ2-1|.
CASSYSKPGMDEQFF
TGTGCCAGCAGTTACTCGAAGCCGGGGATGGATGAGCAGTTCTTC
>TRBV10-3|TRBD1|TRBJ1-4|.
CAISELSGGREKLFF
TGTGCCATCAGTGAGTTATCAGGGGGCAGGGAAAAACTGTTTTTT
>TRBV7-9|TRBD1|TRBJ1-1|.
CASSFPGQGASDTEAFF
TGTGCCAGCAGCTTCCCGGGACAGGGGGCTTCAGACACTGAAGCTTTCTTT
>TRBV3-1/TRBV3-2|.|TRBJ2-7|.
CASSQRGNRGYEQYF
TGTGCCAGCAGCCAACGGGGCAATAGGGGGTACGAGCAGTACTTC
>TRBV6-5|TRBD2|TRBJ2-7|once
CASSFSGGTYYEQYF
TGTGCCAGCAGCTTCAGCGGGGGGACCTACTACGAGCAGTACTTC
>TRBV30|.|TRBJ2-5|.
CAWSSRGAVKTQYF
TGTGCCTGGAGCTCCCGGGGGGCGGTGAAGACCCAGTACTTC
>TRBV9|.|TRBJ1-6|.
CASSSQTRRDSPLHF
TGTGCCAGCAGCTCCCAGACCCGGAGAGATTCACCCCTCCACTTT
>TRBV11-2|TRBD1|TRBJ1-2|.
CASSSYGQGGRINYGYTF
TGTGCCAGCAGCTCATATGGACAGGGCGGCCGAATCAACTATGGCTACACCTTC
>TRBV27|.|TRBJ1-5|.
CASSGQGRNQPQHF
TGTGCCAGCAGTGGGCAGGGGAGGAATCAGCCCCAGCATTTT
>TRBV3-1/TRBV3-2|TRBD1|TRBJ1-4|.
CASSQSGGGEKLFF
TGTGCCAGCAGCCAATCAGGGGGAGGGGAAAAACTGTTTTTT
>TRBV3-1/TRBV3-2|.|TRBJ2-2|.
CASSHVRGRATGELFF
TGTGCCAGCAGCCATGTCCGAGGGAGAGCCACCGGGGAGCTGTTTTTT
>TRBV14|TRBD1|TRBJ2-1|.
CASSQDVGQGNSEQFF
TGTGCCAGCAGCCAAGATGTCGGACAGGGAAATAGTGAGCAGTTCTTC
>TRBV2|.|TRBJ2-6|.
CASSSGANVLTF
TGTGCCAGCAGCTCTGGGGCCAACGTCCTGACTTTC
>TRBV7-6|.|TRBJ2-7|.
CASSLILAGTYEQYF
TGTGCCAGCAGCTTAATTCTGGCAGGGACCTACGAGCAGTACTTC
>TRBV4-1|.|TRBJ2-5|.
CASSQGYVETQYF
TGCGCCAGCAGCCAAGGTTATGTAGAGACCCAGTACTTC
>TRBV2|.|TRBJ1-6|.
CASRGTPKNLYNSPLHF
TGTGCCAGCCGGGGGACCCCGAAGAATTTATATAATTCACCCCTCCACTTT
>TRBV7-9|TRBD1|TRBJ1-5|few
CASSITGGGQPQHF
TGTGCCAGCAGCATAACAGGGGGCGGTCAGCCCCAGCATTTT
>TRBV6-5|.|TRBJ1-3|few
CASSQTGNTIYF
TGTGCCAGCAGCCAGACTGGAAACACCATATATTTT
>TRBV6-5|.|TRBJ1-5|.
CASSPGRYNQPQHF
TGTGCCAGCAGTCCGGGACGGTACAATCAGCCCCAGCATTTT
>TRBV10-3|TRBD2|TRBJ2-3|.
CAITGYSGGSTDTQYF
TGTGCCATCACCGGGTATAGCGGGGGAAGCACAGATACGCAGTATTTT
>TRBV9|TRBD1|TRBJ2-3|.
CASSVNRDRTHTTDTQYF
TGTGCCAGCAGTGTTAATAGGGACAGAACTCACACAACAGATACGCAGTATTTT
>TRBV7-6|.|TRBJ1-6|once
CASSSTGSYNSPLHF
TGTGCCAGCAGCTCAACAGGCTCCTATAATTCACCCCTCCACTTT
>TRBV14|.|TRBJ1-6|.
CASSQVRGVSYNSPLHF
TGTGCCAGCAGCCAAGTTAGGGGAGTCTCCTATAATTCACCCCTCCACTTT
>TRBV27|.|TRBJ2-1|.
CASTRSRGPYNEQFF
TGTGCCAGCACCCGGAGCAGAGGCCCCTACAATGAGCAGTTCTTC
>TRBV30|.|TRBJ2-7|.
CAWSVSGEQYF
TGTGCCTGGAGTGTAAGCGGGGAGCAGTACTTC